The 6 T cell receptor beta chains below were found in one sample sequenced in a study of human T cells and chemical hapten exposure. Each CDR3 protein gets one entry after TCRdb re-called the 5' RACE reads with MiXCR. This sample carries about 140,000 distinct CDR3 sequences, roughly 4% of them seen once, and the ten largest clones take around 1.5%. The study extracted total RNA from unfractionated whole blood. The receptors were gathered from a female donor in good health.

Ten or more counts support this clonotype. The chain couples TRBV20-1 to TRBJ2-7, with a tentative D call TRBD2 (5 bases). V dropped 6 bases and J dropped 7 bases, with 22 bases sitting between them. The germline gives CDR1 DFQATT, CDR2 SNEGSKA (reference sequence). The CDR3 is made up of 14 amino acids. CDR3 nucleotide sequence: TGCAGTGCCGCGGGCCGGGGTGAGCTTAGGGAGCAGTACTTC. This codes for CSAAGRGELREQYF.

This clonotype has ten or more counts. The V and J genes are TRBV20-1 and TRBJ1-4; D is perhaps TRBD1 (5 bases). Per germline, CDR1 DFQATT and CDR2 SNEGSKA (reference sequence). Deletions cut 3 bases from V and 0 bases from J, with 11 bases between. The CDR3 has 15 amino acids. CDR3 residues: CSASRGTPTNEKLFF. Here the CDR3 DNA reads TGCAGTGCTAGTCGGGGGACTCCAACTAATGAAAAACTGTTTTTT.

At least ten counts were recorded for this clonotype. CDR3 bases: TGTGCCACCAGTGATTCCACAACCACAGAGGACAGAGACAATCAGCCCCAGCATTTT. Amino acid sequence: CATSDSTTTEDRDNQPQHF. This sequence joins TRBV24-1 and TRBJ1-5, with D possibly matching TRBD1 (6 bases). This CDR3 contains 19 residues. V lost 2 bases to trimming and J lost 3 bases, with 22 bases between them. The germline gives CDR1 KGHDR, CDR2 SFDVKD.

This clonotype was picked up many times. The chain is built from TRBV7-2 and TRBJ2-1; maybe TRBD1 (6 bases). The CDR3 is 13 amino acids. Germline assignment: CDR1 SGHTA and CDR2 FQGNSA. V gave up 6 bases and J gave up 6 bases, with 12 bases separating them. CDR3 residues: CASSYRVVNEQFF. The CDR3 region has the DNA TGTGCCAGCAGTTACAGGGTTGTCAATGAGCAGTTCTTC.

This clonotype appeared many times. The rearrangement joins TRBV6-2 or TRBV6-3 to TRBJ2-1; a possible D gene is TRBD2 (5 bases). This CDR3 has 19 amino acids. Deletions cut 3 bases from V and 3 bases from J, with 24 bases between. CDR1 MNHEY and CDR2 SVGEGT come from the germline V gene. The CDR3 sequence: CASSYEGRQRVSHYNEQFF. In DNA form, the CDR3 reads TGTGCCAGCAGTTATGAGGGTAGGCAGAGGGTGTCCCACTACAATGAGCAGTTCTTC.

This clonotype showed up just a few times. The chain is built from TRBV7-8 and TRBJ2-1, with D perhaps matching TRBD2 (6 bases). This CDR3 contains 15 residues. Trimming left V 4 bases short and J 3 bases short, with 13 bases between. Germline CDR1 SGHVS, CDR2 FQNEAQ. CDR3 nucleotide sequence: TGTGCCAGCAGCTCCCGGAGGGCTAGCTACAATGAGCAGTTCTTC. It is translated as CASSSRRASYNEQFF.